These T cell receptor beta chains were read from a single sample in a study of tumor and adjacent non-tumor tissue in lung cancer. MiXCR was run by TCRdb on the multiplex PCR reads, yielding one entry per CDR3 protein. In the table there are approximately 120,000 distinct CDR3 sequences, about 61% of which are singletons. Sequenced: distant non-tumor lung tissue. All receptors come from a man aged 60 to 75 with non-small cell lung cancer. Each CDR3 is given with its conserved first and last residue. The order of the fields is V gene, clone size, D gene, J gene, CDR3 DNA, CDR3 protein. D genes are given only for firm matches. Clone sizes are given selectively: once, few, many, or a class where the clone is expanded.

TRBV5-4	many	.	TRBJ2-2	TGTGCCAGCAGCTTTGGCAGGGAAAGCACCGGGGAGCTGTTTTTT	CASSFGRESTGELFF
TRBV29-1	.	.	TRBJ2-1	TGCAGCGCTAATGAGGCCACACAGAGTGGCATGGGTGAGCACTTCTTC	CSANEATQSGMGEHFF
TRBV12-3/TRBV12-4	.	.	TRBJ2-3	TGTGCCTGCAACTATGCTCGAGATACGCAGTATTTT	CACNYARDTQYF
TRBV4-3	many	TRBD2	TRBJ2-2	TGCGCCAGCAGCCAAGTTGCCGGGACTAGCGGCACCAACACCGGGGAGCTGTTTTTT	CASSQVAGTSGTNTGELFF
TRBV4-2	.	.	TRBJ1-5	TGTACCAGCAGTCAAGATAAGATTATGAATCAGCCCCAGCATTTT	CTSSQDKIMNQPQHF
TRBV6-5	.	.	TRBJ2-5	TGTGCCAGCAGCCGGGCTAAGGGGGAGACCCAGTACTTC	CASSRAKGETQYF
TRBV11-2	.	.	TRBJ1-2	TGTGCCGGCGGCTTAGATAGCTATGGCTACACCTTT	CAGGLDSYGYTF
TRBV19	few	TRBD2	TRBJ2-3	TGTGCCACTCGACTAGCGGGAGGGATGAACACAGATACGCAGTATTTT	CATRLAGGMNTDTQYF
TRBV12-3/TRBV12-4	many	.	TRBJ2-1	TGTGCCAGCAGTTCAAGACAGCGTGGGAATGAGCAGTTCTTC	CASSSRQRGNEQFF
TRBV12-3/TRBV12-4	few	.	TRBJ2-4	TGTGCCAGCGGTACGGGGGTACTAGCCAAAAACATTCAGTACTTC	CASGTGVLAKNIQYF
TRBV10-3	.	.	TRBJ2-7	TGTGCTATCGGCTGGGGCACCGCCTACGAGCAGTACTTC	CAIGWGTAYEQYF